This T cell receptor (beta chain) originates from a study of immune cell composition in non-small cell lung cancer. Produced via immunoSEQ multiplex PCR; TCRdb's table is partial and in-frame only. The sample records about 3,100 clones, about 73% being singletons. Normal lung was sampled as far from the tumour as possible, at least 3 cm. This CDR3 is built from 14 residues. Trimming took 3 bases from V and 6 from J, leaving 13 bases between them. Germline V gives CDR1 LNHDA, CDR2 SQIVND (reference sequence). The source is a human donor with non-small cell lung cancer. The sequencing input was non-adjacent lung tissue. This chain uses TRBV19 with TRBJ2-3; TRBD2 is a possible D gene (5 bases). The CDR3 loop reads CASSISPLADTQYF. DNA for the CDR3: TGTGCCAGTAGTATTAGCCCCTTAGCGGATACGCAGTATTTT.